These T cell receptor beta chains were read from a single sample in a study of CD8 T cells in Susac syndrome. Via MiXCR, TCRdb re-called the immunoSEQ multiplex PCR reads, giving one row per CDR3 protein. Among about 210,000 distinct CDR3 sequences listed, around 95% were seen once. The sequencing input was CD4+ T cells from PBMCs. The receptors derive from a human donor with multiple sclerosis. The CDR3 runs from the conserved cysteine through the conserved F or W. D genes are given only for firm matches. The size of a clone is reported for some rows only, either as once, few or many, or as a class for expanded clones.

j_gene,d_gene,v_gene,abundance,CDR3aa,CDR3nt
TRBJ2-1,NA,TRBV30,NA,CAWSSGNSYNEQFF,TGTGCCTGGAGTTCGGGGAACTCCTACAATGAGCAGTTCTTC
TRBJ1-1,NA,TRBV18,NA,CASSPQVVNTEAFF,TGTGCCAGCTCCCCACAGGTGGTGAACACTGAAGCTTTCTTT
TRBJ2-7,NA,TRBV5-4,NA,CASSRTELTGEQYF,TGTGCCAGCAGCCGGACGGAGTTGACGGGGGAGCAGTACTTC
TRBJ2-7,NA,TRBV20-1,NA,CSATRASYEQYF,TGCAGTGCTACCCGAGCTTCCTACGAGCAGTACTTC
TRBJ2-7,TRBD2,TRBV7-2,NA,CASSSLAGYSYEQYF,TGTGCCAGCAGCTCCTTAGCGGGGTACTCCTACGAGCAGTACTTC
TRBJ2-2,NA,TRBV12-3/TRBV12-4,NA,CASSLAQGLLGGELFF,TGTGCCAGCAGTTTGGCCCAGGGACTTCTCGGCGGGGAGCTGTTTTTT
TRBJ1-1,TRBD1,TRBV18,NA,CASSLGQGAFEAFF,TGTGCCAGCTCACTAGGACAGGGGGCGTTTGAAGCTTTCTTT
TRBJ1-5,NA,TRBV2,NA,CASSEPGSNRPQHF,TGTGCCAGCAGTGAGCCGGGGTCAAATCGGCCCCAGCATTTT
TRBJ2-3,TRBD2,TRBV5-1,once,CASSRGAGGTDTQYF,TGCGCCAGCAGCCGCGGGGCGGGGGGGACAGATACGCAGTATTTT
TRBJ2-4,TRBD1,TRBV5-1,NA,CASSFEGQGANIQYF,TGCGCCAGCAGCTTTGAAGGGCAGGGGGCGAACATTCAGTACTTC
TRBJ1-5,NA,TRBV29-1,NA,CSVKGVGSNQPQHF,TGCAGCGTAAAAGGGGTGGGTAGCAATCAGCCCCAGCATTTT
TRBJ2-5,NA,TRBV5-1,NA,CASSLTLAETQYF,TGCGCCAGCAGCTTGACTCTAGCAGAGACCCAGTACTTC
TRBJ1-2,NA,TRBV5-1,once,CASSLMQGPNYGYTF,TGCGCCAGCAGCTTGATGCAGGGGCCGAACTATGGCTACACCTTC
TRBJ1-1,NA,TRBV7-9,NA,CASSPDAGESFF,TGTGCCAGCAGCCCAGATGCCGGGGAATCTTTCTTT
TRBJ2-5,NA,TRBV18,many,CASSPGETQYF,TGTGCCAGCAGCCCAGGAGAGACCCAGTACTTC
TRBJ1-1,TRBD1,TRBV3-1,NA,CASSQVSGGKAFF,TGTGCCAGCAGCCAAGTATCAGGGGGGAAGGCTTTCTTT
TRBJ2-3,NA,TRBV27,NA,CASSPQERTDTQYF,TGTGCCAGCAGTCCTCAGGAGCGCACAGATACGCAGTATTTT
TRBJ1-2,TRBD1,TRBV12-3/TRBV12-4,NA,CASSSGQGDGYTF,TGTGCCAGCAGTTCGGGACAGGGCGATGGCTACACCTTC
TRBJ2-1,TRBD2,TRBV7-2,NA,CASSVGLAKNNEQFF,TGTGCCAGCAGCGTGGGACTAGCGAAAAACAATGAGCAGTTCTTC
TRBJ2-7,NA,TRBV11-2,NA,CASSLGQPRASTEQYF,TGTGCCAGCAGCTTAGGGCAGCCAAGGGCATCTACCGAGCAGTACTTC
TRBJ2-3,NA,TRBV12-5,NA,CASGLPNRRGSTDTQYF,TGTGCTAGTGGTTTGCCCAATCGCAGAGGGAGCACAGATACGCAGTATTTT
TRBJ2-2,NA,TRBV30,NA,CAWNLLGQGVGELFF,TGTGCCTGGAATTTGTTGGGGCAAGGCGTCGGGGAGCTGTTTTTT
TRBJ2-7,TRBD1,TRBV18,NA,CASSPRNPGGEQYF,TGTGCCAGCTCACCAAGAAACCCAGGGGGCGAGCAGTACTTC